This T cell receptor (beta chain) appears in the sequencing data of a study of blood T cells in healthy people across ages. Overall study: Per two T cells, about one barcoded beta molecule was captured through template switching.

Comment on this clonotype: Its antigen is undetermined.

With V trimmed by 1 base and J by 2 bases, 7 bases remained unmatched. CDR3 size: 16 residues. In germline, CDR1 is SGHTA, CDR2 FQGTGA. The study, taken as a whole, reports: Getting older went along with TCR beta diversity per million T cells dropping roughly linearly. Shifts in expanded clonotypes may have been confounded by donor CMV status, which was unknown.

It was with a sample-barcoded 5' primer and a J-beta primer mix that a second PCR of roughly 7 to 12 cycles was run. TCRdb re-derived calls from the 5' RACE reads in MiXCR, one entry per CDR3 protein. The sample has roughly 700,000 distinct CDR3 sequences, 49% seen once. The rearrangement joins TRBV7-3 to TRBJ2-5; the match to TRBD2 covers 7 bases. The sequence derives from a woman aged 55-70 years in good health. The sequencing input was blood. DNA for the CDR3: TGTGCCAGCAGCTTAAACGGCGGGAGTTCTCAAGAGACCCAGTACTTC. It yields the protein CASSLNGGSSQETQYF.